Listed below are T cell receptor beta chains from one sample, sequenced in a study of blood T cell repertoires in COVID-19. The table came from immunoSEQ multiplex PCR; TCRdb's copy has only in-frame clones and leaves some out. Of about 68,000 clones in the sample, more than 80% were seen once. The source material was peripheral blood. The receptors come from a man aged 25 to 45 with acute or convalescent COVID-19. CDR3s include the opening cysteine and the closing phenylalanine or tryptophan.

j_call v_call cdr3_aa
TRBJ2-5 TRBV5-1 CASSLGPAARETQYF
TRBJ2-1 TRBV27 CASSLVPGEQFF
TRBJ2-3 TRBV6-2/TRBV6-3 CASSYRPSVSTDTQYF
TRBJ2-5 TRBV6-1 CASSVMRAETQYF
TRBJ2-1 TRBV9 CASSGGGADNEQFF
TRBJ1-1 TRBV10-2 CASSEKSRTEAFF
TRBJ2-2 TRBV7-2 CASSLSAGGEGELFF
TRBJ1-4 TRBV28 CASSQRATNEKLFF
TRBJ2-1 TRBV7-2 CASSSVLAGGPTHEQFF
TRBJ2-3 TRBV4-2 CASSQENGQGSDTQYF
TRBJ1-4 TRBV9 CASSPTGAGYEKLFF
TRBJ1-5 TRBV28 CASSLSAGGSNQPQHF
TRBJ1-2 TRBV4-1 CASSPTYPGNYGYTF
TRBJ2-7 TRBV29-1 CSVEGGSEPEQYF
TRBJ1-3 TRBV6-4 CASGREAREVAGLSGNTIYF
TRBJ2-5 TRBV18 CASSPTGRETQYF
TRBJ2-2 TRBV6-5 CASRYTGGIQPGELFF
TRBJ2-3 TRBV6-1 CASSETPGQRADTQYF
TRBJ2-3 TRBV5-1 CASSSLRIRTDTQYF
TRBJ2-3 TRBV2 CASTRDRATDTQYF
TRBJ1-6 TRBV6-1 CASSDGGFGAPLHF
TRBJ2-7 TRBV30 CAWNPGGVLLSKEQYF
TRBJ2-7 TRBV5-6 CASGTGPLSYEQYF
TRBJ1-6 TRBV5-1 CASSLGTSTYNSPLHF
TRBJ2-2 TRBV27 CASSKSLDLITGELFF
TRBJ1-1 TRBV6-2/TRBV6-3 CASSYSGTGEAFF
TRBJ2-7 TRBV7-9 CASSAPGGEQYF
TRBJ1-1 TRBV28 CASSLTGLNTEAFF
TRBJ2-5 TRBV5-1 CASSTGLAGGGETQYF
TRBJ1-5 TRBV27 CASSRQANGPQHF
TRBJ1-6 TRBV19 CASSRPGTGVSPLHF
TRBJ1-4 TRBV15 CATSWRRLNEKLFF
TRBJ2-7 TRBV7-9 CASSVSGQTYEQYF
TRBJ2-1 TRBV19 CATGQGSNNEQFF